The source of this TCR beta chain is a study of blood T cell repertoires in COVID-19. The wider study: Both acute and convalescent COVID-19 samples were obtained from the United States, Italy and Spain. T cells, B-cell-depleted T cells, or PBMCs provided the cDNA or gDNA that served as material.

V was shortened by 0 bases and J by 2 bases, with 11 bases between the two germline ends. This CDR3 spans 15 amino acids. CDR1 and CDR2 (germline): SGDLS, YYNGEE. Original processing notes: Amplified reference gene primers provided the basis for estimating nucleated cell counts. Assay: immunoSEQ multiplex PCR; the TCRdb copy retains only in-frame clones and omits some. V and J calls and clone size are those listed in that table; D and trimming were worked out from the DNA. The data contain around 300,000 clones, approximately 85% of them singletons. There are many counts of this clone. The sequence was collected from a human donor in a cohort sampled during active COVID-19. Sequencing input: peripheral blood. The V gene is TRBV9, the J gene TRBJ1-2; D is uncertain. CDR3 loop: CASSVVPRPNYGYTF. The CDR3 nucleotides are TGTGCCAGCAGCGTAGTACCCAGGCCCAACTATGGCTACACCTTC. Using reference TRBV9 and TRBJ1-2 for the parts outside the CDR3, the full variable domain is DSGVTQTPKHLITATGQRVTLRCSPRSGDLSVYWYQQSLDQGLQFLIQYYNGEERAKGNILERFSAQQFPDLHSELNLSSLELGDSALYFCASSVVPRPNYGYTFGSGTRLTVV.